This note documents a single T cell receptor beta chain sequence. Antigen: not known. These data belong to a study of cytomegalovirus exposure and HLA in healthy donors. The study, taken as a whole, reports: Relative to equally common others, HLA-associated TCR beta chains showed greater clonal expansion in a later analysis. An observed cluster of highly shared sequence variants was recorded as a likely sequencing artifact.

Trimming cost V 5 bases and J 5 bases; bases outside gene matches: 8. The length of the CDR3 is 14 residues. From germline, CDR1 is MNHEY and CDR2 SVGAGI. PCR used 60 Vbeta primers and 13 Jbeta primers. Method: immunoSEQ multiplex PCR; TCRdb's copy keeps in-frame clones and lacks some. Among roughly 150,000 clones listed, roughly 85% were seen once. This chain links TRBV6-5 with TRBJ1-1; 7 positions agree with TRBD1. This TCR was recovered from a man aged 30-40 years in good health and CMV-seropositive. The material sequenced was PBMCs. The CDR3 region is CASSEIPGGTEAFF. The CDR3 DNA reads TGTGCCAGCAGTGAGATCCCAGGGGGAACTGAAGCTTTCTTT.